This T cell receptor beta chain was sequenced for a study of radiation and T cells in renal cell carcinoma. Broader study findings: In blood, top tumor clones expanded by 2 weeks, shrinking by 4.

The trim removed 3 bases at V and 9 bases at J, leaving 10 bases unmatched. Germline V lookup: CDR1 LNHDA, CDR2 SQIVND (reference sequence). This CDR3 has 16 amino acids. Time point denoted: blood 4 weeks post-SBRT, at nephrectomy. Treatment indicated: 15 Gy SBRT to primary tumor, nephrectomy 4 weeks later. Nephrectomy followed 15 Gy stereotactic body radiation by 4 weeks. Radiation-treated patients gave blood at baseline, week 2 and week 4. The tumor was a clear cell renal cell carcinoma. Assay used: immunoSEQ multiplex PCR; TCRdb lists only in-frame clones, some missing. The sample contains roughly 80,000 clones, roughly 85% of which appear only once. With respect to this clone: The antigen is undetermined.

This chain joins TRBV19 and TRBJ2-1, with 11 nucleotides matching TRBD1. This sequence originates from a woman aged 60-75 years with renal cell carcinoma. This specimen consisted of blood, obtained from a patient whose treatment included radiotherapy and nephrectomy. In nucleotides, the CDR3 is TGTGCCAGTAGTATTTTACCGGGACAGGGGGTTGGTGAGCAGTTCTTC. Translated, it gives CASSILPGQGVGEQFF.